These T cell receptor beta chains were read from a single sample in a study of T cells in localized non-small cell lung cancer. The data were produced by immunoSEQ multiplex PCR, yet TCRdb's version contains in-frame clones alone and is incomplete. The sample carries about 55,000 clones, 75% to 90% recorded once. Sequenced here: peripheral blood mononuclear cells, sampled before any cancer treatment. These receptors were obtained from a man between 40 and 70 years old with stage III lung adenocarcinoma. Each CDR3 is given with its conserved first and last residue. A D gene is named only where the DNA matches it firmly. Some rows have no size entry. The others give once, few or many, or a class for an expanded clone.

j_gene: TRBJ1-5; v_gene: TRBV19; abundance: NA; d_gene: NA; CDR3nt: TGTGCCAGTAGTATCTCAGGGAATCAGCCCCAGCATTTT; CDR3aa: CASSISGNQPQHF
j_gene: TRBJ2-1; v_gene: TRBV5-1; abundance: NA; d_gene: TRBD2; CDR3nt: TGCGCCAGTCAAGCGGGACTAGTCGATCATGAGCAGTTCTTC; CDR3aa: CASQAGLVDHEQFF
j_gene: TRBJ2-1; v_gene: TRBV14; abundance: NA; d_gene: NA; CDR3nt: TGTGCCAGCAGCACCGGGCGGGACTCCCGGGACCATGAGCAGTTCTTC; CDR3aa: CASSTGRDSRDHEQFF
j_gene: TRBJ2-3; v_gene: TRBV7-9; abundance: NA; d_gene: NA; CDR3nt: TGTGCCAGCACCCCCGAAGGGGACCGTCGAGAGTATTTT; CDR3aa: CASTPEGDRREYF
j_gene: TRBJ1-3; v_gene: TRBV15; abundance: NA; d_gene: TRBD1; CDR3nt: TGTGCCACCAGCAGAGCGGACAGGGCGAAAGGAAACACCATATATTTT; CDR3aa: CATSRADRAKGNTIYF
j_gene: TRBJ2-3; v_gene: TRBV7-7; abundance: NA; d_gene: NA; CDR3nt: TGTGCCAGCAGCCCTCTTGGTAGCGGCACAGATACGCAGTATTTT; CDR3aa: CASSPLGSGTDTQYF
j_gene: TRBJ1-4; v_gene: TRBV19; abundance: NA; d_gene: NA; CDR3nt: TGTGCCAGTAGTATAGCGGGCGGGGCATCTAATGAAAAACTGTTTTTT; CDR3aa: CASSIAGGASNEKLFF
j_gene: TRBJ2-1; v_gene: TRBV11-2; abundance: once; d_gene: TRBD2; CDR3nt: TGTGCCAGCAGCTCATTAGCGGGAGGCCCCGGGAATGAGCAGTTCTTC; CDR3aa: CASSSLAGGPGNEQFF
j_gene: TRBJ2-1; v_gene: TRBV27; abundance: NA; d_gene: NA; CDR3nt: TGTGCCAGCAGTTTAAGGGTCTCCTACAATGAGCAGTTCTTC; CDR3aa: CASSLRVSYNEQFF
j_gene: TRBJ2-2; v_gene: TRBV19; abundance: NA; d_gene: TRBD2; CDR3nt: TGTGCCAGTAGTGTGGGACTAGCAGACACCGGGGAGCTGTTTTTT; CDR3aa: CASSVGLADTGELFF
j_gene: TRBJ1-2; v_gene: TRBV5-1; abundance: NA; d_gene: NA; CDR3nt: TGCGCCAGCAGCTCCAAGTGGACGCCTTCCGGGGGGTATGGCTACACCTTC; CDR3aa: CASSSKWTPSGGYGYTF
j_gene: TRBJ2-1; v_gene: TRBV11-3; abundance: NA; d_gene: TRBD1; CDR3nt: TGTGCCAGCAGCTTGGACAGGGAAGATGAGCAGTTCTTC; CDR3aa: CASSLDREDEQFF
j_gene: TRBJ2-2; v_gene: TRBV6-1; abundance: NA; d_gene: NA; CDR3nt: TGTGCCAGCGATGCCACCGGGGAGCTGTTTTTT; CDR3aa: CASDATGELFF
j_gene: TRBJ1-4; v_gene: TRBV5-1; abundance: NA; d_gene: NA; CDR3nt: TGCGCCAGCAGCCTAGGCTCAGGGACAACTAATGAAAAACTGTTTTTT; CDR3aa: CASSLGSGTTNEKLFF
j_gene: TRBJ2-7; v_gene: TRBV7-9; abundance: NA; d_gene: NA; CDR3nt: TGTGCCAGCAGCGCTGCCTACGAGCAGTACTTC; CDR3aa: CASSAAYEQYF
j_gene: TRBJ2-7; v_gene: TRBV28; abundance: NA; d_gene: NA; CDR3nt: TGTGCCAGCAGCCCGACGACAAGCTCCTACGAGCAGTACTTC; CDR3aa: CASSPTTSSYEQYF
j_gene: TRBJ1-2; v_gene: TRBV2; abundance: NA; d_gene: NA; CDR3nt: TGTGCCAGCAGTGTGGTTGGGACGGGATCAGGATCCCACAACTACTATGGCTACACCTTC; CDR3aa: CASSVVGTGSGSHNYYGYTF
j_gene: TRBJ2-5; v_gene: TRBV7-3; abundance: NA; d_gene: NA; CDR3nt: TGTGCCAGCAGCCCCAGAGGGGCTAGCATGGGAGAATTAGAGACCCAGTACTTC; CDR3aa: CASSPRGASMGELETQYF
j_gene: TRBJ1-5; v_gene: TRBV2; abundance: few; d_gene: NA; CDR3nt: TGTGCCAGTGGCGGGGCCTCGGCATCCTTTAGCAATCAGCCCCAGCATTTT; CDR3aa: CASGGASASFSNQPQHF
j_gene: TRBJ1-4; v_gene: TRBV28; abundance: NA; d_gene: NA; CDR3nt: TGTGCCAGCAGTTTACAGGACGGTGCTAATGAAAAACTGTTTTTT; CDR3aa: CASSLQDGANEKLFF
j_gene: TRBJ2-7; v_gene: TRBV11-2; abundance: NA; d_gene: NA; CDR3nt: TGTGCCAGCAGCTTAGATGAAGGGGCCGAGCAGTACTTC; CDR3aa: CASSLDEGAEQYF
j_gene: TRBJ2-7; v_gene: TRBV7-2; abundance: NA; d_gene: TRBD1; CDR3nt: TGTGCCAGCAGCTCGACAGGGGAGCACGAGCAGTACTTC; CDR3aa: CASSSTGEHEQYF
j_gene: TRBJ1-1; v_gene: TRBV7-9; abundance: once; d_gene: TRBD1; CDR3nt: TGTGCCAGCAGCTTATGGGACAGAGGGAACACTGAAGCTTTCTTT; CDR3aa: CASSLWDRGNTEAFF
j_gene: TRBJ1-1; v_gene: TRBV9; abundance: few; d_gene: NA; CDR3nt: TGTGCCAGCAGCGGAAGCCCCAGGCGGCGGACTGAAGCTTTCTTT; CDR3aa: CASSGSPRRRTEAFF
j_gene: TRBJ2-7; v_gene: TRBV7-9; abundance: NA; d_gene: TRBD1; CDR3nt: TGTGCCAGCAGCATCCTACAGGGGAATTCGCCCGAGCAGTACTTC; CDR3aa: CASSILQGNSPEQYF
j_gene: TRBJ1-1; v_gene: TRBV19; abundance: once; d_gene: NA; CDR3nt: TGTGCCAGTAGTATAAGGGGGGACACTGAAGCTTTCTTT; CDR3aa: CASSIRGDTEAFF
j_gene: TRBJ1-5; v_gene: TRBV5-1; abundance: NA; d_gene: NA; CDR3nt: TGCGCCAGCAGCTTGGGGGAGGGCAATCAGCCCCAGCATTTT; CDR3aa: CASSLGEGNQPQHF
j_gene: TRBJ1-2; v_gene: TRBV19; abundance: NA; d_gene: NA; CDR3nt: TGTGCCAGTAGTATAGGGGCGAGGGAGGCTAACTATGGCTACACCTTC; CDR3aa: CASSIGAREANYGYTF
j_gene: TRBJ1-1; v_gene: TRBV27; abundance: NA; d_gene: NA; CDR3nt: TGTGCCAGCAGTCATACGCGGGGGAACACTGAAGCTTTCTTT; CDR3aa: CASSHTRGNTEAFF
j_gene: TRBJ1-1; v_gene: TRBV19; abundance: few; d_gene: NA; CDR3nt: TGTGCCAGTAGGGCGGGGCAGATGAACACTGAAGCTTTCTTT; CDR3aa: CASRAGQMNTEAFF
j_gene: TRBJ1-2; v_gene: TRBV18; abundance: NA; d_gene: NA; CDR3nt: TGTGCCAGCTCACCAAACGTACAGGACGGCTACACCTTC; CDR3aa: CASSPNVQDGYTF
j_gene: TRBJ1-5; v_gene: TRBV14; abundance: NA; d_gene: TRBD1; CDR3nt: TGTGCCAGCAGCCAACAGGGGGGCAATCAGCCCCAGCATTTT; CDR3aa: CASSQQGGNQPQHF
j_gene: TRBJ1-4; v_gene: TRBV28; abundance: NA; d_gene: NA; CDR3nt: TGTGCCAGCAAAACATCCGGGGGGGATGAAAAACTGTTTTTT; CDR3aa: CASKTSGGDEKLFF
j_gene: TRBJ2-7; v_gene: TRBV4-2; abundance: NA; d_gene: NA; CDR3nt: TGTGCCAGCAGCCAAGGAGGGGCTGACGAGCAGTACTTC; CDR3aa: CASSQGGADEQYF
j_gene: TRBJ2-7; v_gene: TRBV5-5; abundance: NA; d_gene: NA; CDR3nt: TGTGCCAGCAGCTTGGGAACCGGGACCCCATTCGCCGAGCAGTACTTC; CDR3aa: CASSLGTGTPFAEQYF
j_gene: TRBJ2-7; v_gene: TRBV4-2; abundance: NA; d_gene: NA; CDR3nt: TGTGCCAGCAGCCAAGATTTTTCGCCTAGCGTTTACGAGCAGTACTTC; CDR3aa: CASSQDFSPSVYEQYF
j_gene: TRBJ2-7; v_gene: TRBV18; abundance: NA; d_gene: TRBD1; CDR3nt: TGTGCCAGCTCACCCCGCGGGACAGGGCTTTACGAGCAGTACTTC; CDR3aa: CASSPRGTGLYEQYF
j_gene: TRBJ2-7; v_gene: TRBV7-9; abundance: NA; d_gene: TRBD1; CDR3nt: TGTGCCAGCAGCTTCTCCGCTGGAACAGGGGCGCGTCGGGAGCAGTACTTC; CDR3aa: CASSFSAGTGARREQYF
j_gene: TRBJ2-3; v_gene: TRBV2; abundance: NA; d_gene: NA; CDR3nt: TGTGCCAGCACGCCCGATTTCACAGATACGCAGTATTTT; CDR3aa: CASTPDFTDTQYF
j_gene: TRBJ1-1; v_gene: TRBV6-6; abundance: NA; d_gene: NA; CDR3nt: TGTGCCAGCAGTTACCTACCCGGAGACACTGAAGCTTTCTTT; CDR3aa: CASSYLPGDTEAFF
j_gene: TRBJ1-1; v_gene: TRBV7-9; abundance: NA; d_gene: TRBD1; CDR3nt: TGTGCCAGCAGCATACTGACCGGGACAGGAGTATTAAACACTGAAGCTTTCTTT; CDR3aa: CASSILTGTGVLNTEAFF
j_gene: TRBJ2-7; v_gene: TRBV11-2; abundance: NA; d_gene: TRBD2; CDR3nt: TGTGCCAGCAGCCCAGGACTAGCGGGAAACTACGAGCAGTACTTC; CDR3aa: CASSPGLAGNYEQYF
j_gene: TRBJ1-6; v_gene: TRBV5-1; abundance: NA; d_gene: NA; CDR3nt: TGCGCCAGCAGCTTGGGATTGACTGGAGATTCACCCCTCCACTTT; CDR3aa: CASSLGLTGDSPLHF
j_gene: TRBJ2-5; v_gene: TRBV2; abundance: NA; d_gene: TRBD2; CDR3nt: TGTGCCAGCAGTGGGCTAGCGGGAGGTGGGACCAAAGAGACCCAGTACTTC; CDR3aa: CASSGLAGGGTKETQYF
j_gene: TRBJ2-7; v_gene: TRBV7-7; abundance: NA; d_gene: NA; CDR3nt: TGTGCCAGCAGCCAGGGGCAGGGGACCACCTACGAGCAGTACTTC; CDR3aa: CASSQGQGTTYEQYF
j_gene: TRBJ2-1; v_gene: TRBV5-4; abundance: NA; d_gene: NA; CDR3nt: TGTGCCAGCAGCTTGGCCCACCGGGGACAACACAATGAGCAGTTCTTC; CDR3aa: CASSLAHRGQHNEQFF
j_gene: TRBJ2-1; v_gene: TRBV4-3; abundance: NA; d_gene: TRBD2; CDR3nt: TGCGCCAGCAGCCAATTATCTTCGGGGGGGCGAAAGGATGAGCAGTTCTTC; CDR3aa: CASSQLSSGGRKDEQFF
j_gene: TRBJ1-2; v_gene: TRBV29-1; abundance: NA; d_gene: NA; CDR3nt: TGCAGCGTTGAGTTGACGAACTATGGCTACACCTTC; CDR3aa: CSVELTNYGYTF
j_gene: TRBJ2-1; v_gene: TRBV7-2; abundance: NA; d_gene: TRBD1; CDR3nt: TGTGCCAGCAGCACCTGGGACAGGGGCGATGAGCAGTTCTTC; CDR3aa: CASSTWDRGDEQFF